This T cell receptor beta chain emerged from a study of blood T cell repertoires in COVID-19. For the study at large: Acute-phase and convalescent COVID-19 samples originated in the United States, Italy and Spain. PBMCs, B-cell-depleted T cells, or T cells provided the cDNA or gDNA that made up the material.

This CDR3 is built from 16 residues. CDR1 is MDHEN, CDR2 SYDVKM, per germline. Trimming stripped 8 bases from V and 0 bases from J, with 17 bases between. Original methodology: Estimated nucleated cell counts came from reference gene primer amplification. Produced via immunoSEQ multiplex PCR; TCRdb's table is partial and in-frame only. The V and J calls and clone size are taken from that table; D and trimming were inferred from the DNA. The table records around 150,000 clones, about 88% of them present only once. The V gene is TRBV28, the J gene TRBJ2-1, with D perhaps matching TRBD1 (5 bases). Sequencing was carried out using peripheral blood. The sequence came from a man aged 18 to 29 with acute or convalescent COVID-19. The CDR3, as DNA: TGTGCCAGCGGTTCTGGGGCGGCTAGCTCCTACAATGAGCAGTTCTTC. Its protein product is CASGSGAASSYNEQFF.